This T cell receptor beta chain was obtained from a study of type 1 and type 2 diabetes patients. Study background: Donors were type 1 diabetes, type 2 diabetes, or nondiabetic controls. Magnetic bead positive selection isolated CD4+ or CD8+ T cells from PBMCs.

Comments on this clonotype: Its antigen is not identified.

With V trimmed by 0 bases and J by 5 bases, 14 bases remained unmatched. Germline V gene sequence: CDR1 DFQATT, CDR2 SNEGSKA (reference sequence). The CDR3 sequence is 17 residues long. Whole-study results and caveats: Groups were not age- or gender-matched, which may bias interpretation.

PCR was run on genomic DNA. The TCR beta CDR3 region was amplified using 30 forward and 13 reverse primers. Via MiXCR, TCRdb re-called the multiplex PCR reads, giving one row per CDR3 protein. The sample consists of fewer than 300,000 distinct CDR3 sequences, approximately 45% of them appearing once. V is TRBV20-1 and J is TRBJ2-5; TRBD2 matches at 8 bases. This TCR was sampled from a man between 18 and 29 years old with type 2 diabetes. Material for sequencing was peripheral blood mononuclear cells (PBMCs). CDR3 amino acids: CSARDLRQSGSRETQYF. The CDR3 region has the DNA TGCAGTGCTAGAGATCTCCGTCAAAGCGGGAGTCGGGAGACCCAGTACTTC.